The source of this TCR beta chain is a study of T cells in Graves' hyperthyroidism and ophthalmopathy. About the research overall: Initial diagnosis, before any treatment, was when peripheral blood was collected.

About this clonotype: A junction boundary mismatches the germline segment, possibly from a read error.

Germline CDR1 and CDR2: ENHRY and SYGVKD. CDR3 length: 15 residues. Researchers amplified the TCR beta CDR3 regions from RNA transcripts. The HTBI primer set served for first-round RT-PCR of the TCR CDR3. TCRdb passed the multiplex PCR reads through MiXCR, listing each CDR3 protein once. The sample includes around 600,000 distinct CDR3 sequences, about a sixth of them seen just once. This receptor was obtained from a woman between 35 and 50 years old with Graves' ophthalmopathy. This chain links TRBV10-3 with TRBJ1-5; TRBD1 aligns across 8 bases. Material: blood. The CDR3 region is CAIHPGQGSHQPQHF. Written as DNA, the CDR3 is TGTGCCATCCATCCCGGACAGGGTAGCCATCAGCCCCAGCATTTT.